The 30 T cell receptor beta chains given below trace back to one sample, sequenced in a study of cytomegalovirus exposure and HLA in healthy donors. With 60 Vbeta and 13 Jbeta primers, the PCR was carried out. The assay was immunoSEQ multiplex PCR, and TCRdb's table has in-frame clones only and misses some. The sample includes 200,000 to 250,000 clones, 85% of them seen just once. Input material: PBMCs. These receptors came from a human donor in good health.

In DNA, the CDR3 is TGCGCCAGCACCCGGGATGGCGGGAGTTCCTACAATGAGCAGTTCTTC. Protein product: CASTRDGGSSYNEQFF. The V call is TRBV5-1, the J call TRBJ2-1; 7 bases align to TRBD2. The junction had 10 bases not matched to a gene; V was cut back by 6 bases and J by 1 base. The CDR3 is 16 residues long. From germline, CDR1 is SGHRS and CDR2 YFSETQ.

The gene calls are TRBV28 and TRBJ2-7, with 7 bases matching TRBD2. J lost 5 bases, V lost 4 bases, and 8 bases had no gene match. This CDR3 has 14 amino acids. Germline assignment: CDR1 MDHEN and CDR2 SYDVKM. The CDR3 is CASSSGLVSHEQYF. CDR3 DNA: TGTGCCAGCAGTTCTGGACTAGTGTCCCACGAGCAGTACTTC.

The CDR3 spells CASSPELARDNEQFF. Written as DNA, the CDR3 is TGTGCCAGCAGCCCAGAACTAGCGAGAGACAATGAGCAGTTCTTC. The J gene is TRBJ2-1, the V gene TRBV7-9; 7 bases map to TRBD2. The V gene end was trimmed by 5 bases and the J gene end by 5 bases; junction bases not matched to a gene: 9. In germline, CDR1 is SEHNR, CDR2 FQNEAQ (reference sequence). The CDR3 has 15 residues. The variable domain in full, with the rest retrieved from reference TRBV7-9 and TRBJ2-1, is DTGVSQNPRHKITKRGQNVTFRCDPISEHNRLYWYRQTLGQGPEFLTYFQNEAQLEKSRLLSDRFSAERPKGSFSTLEIQRTEQGDSAMYLCASSPELARDNEQFFGPGTRLTVL.

The chain uses TRBV29-1 and TRBJ2-3, with D perhaps matching TRBD2 (6 bases). The V gene's germline CDR1 is SQVTM and CDR2 ANQGSEA. Trimming left V 8 bases short and J 0 bases short, with 15 bases between. This CDR3 is 14 amino acids long. CDR3 sequence (DNA): TGCAGCTTCAGGGTGGGGACTAGCACAGATACGCAGTATTTT. This gives the protein CSFRVGTSTDTQYF.

The J gene is TRBJ2-5, the V gene TRBV7-9, with 9 nucleotides matching TRBD1. V was pared by 5 bases and J by 2 bases, with 12 bases of the junction left unmatched. Germline lookup yields CDR1 SEHNR and CDR2 FQNEAQ (reference sequence). This CDR3 has 17 residues. DNA for the CDR3: TGTGCCAGCAGCACGCGCCTGGGGACAGGGCCACAAGAGACCCAGTACTTC. Amino acid sequence: CASSTRLGTGPQETQYF.

The chain has TRBV18 and TRBJ2-7; D may be TRBD2 (6 bases). The CDR3 spans 14 residues. The ends were cut back, 4 bases at V and 2 bases at J, with 12 bases in the middle. From germline, CDR1 is KGHSH and CDR2 LQKENI. CDR3 protein: CASSRRDLTYEQYF. The CDR3 bases are TGTGCCAGCTCACGCCGGGACTTAACCTACGAGCAGTACTTC.

The count of this clone is one. CDR3 loop: CASSQGWGDHGNTIYF. The DNA for the CDR3 is TGCGCCAGCAGCCAAGGGTGGGGGGACCATGGAAACACCATATATTTT. The gene calls are TRBV4-1 and TRBJ1-3, with D possibly matching TRBD1 (5 bases). Trimming left V 1 base short and J 3 bases short, with 13 bases between. Germline V lookup: CDR1 MGHRA, CDR2 YSYEKL. The CDR3 is 16 amino acids.

This sequence joins TRBV18 and TRBJ2-7; D is undetermined. Looked up from germline, CDR1 is KGHSH and CDR2 is LQKENI. Trimming stripped 5 bases from V and 2 bases from J, with 7 bases between. The CDR3 sequence is 12 residues long. The DNA of the CDR3 is TGTGCCAGCTCAAACATCACCTACGAGCAGTACTTC. It yields the protein CASSNITYEQYF.

This chain joins TRBV5-4 and TRBJ1-2; unclear D gene. The V gene lost 4 bases and the J gene lost 8 bases, with 33 bases spanning the gap. The CDR3 totals 19 residues. CDR1 is SGHNT and CDR2 is YYREEE in the germline V gene (reference sequence). CDR3 loop: CASSKGIRATSTMMKGYTF. The CDR3 bases are TGTGCCAGCAGCAAAGGGATCCGGGCCACTTCGACTATGATGAAAGGCTACACCTTC.

The chain is built from TRBV7-2 and TRBJ2-5; D may be TRBD2 (5 bases). Looked up from germline, CDR1 is SGHTA and CDR2 is FQGNSA. This CDR3 has 13 residues. V lost 4 bases and J lost 2, with 8 bases in between. The CDR3 region has the DNA TGTGCCAGCAGCTCGAGGGAACAAGAGACCCAGTACTTC. Protein sequence: CASSSREQETQYF.

The gene calls are TRBV19 and TRBJ2-4; D is possibly TRBD2 (7 bases). V gave up 5 bases and J gave up 0 bases, with 14 bases separating them. There are 16 residues in the CDR3. Germline V CDR1 and CDR2: LNHDA, SQIVND (reference sequence). CDR3 in DNA: TGTGCCAGTAGTGTTGAGGGGGGGGGAGCCAAAAACATTCAGTACTTC. Translated, it gives CASSVEGGGAKNIQYF.

The rearrangement links TRBV19 to TRBJ1-2, with 10 bases that match TRBD1. Losses at the gene ends were 5 bases for V and 8 bases for J; bases not matched to a gene: 17. CDR1 is LNHDA and CDR2 is SQIVND in the germline V gene (reference sequence). CDR3 size: 17 residues. This CDR3 reads CASSSLPGGQGTSGYTF. CDR3 sequence (DNA): TGTGCCAGTAGTTCCCTCCCAGGGGGACAGGGGACGTCCGGCTACACCTTC.

The V and J genes are TRBV28 and TRBJ1-5, with TRBD1 identical over 7 bases. The CDR3 extends over 16 amino acids. CDR1 and CDR2 (germline): MDHEN, SYDVKM. V trimming: 6 bases; J trimming: 2 bases; junction bases outside the gene matches: 10. The CDR3 reads CASRPGGGSGNQPQHF. CDR3 DNA sequence: TGTGCCAGCAGACCAGGGGGTGGTAGCGGCAATCAGCCCCAGCATTTT.

J is TRBJ2-7 and V is TRBV18, with TRBD1 identical over 10 bases. The CDR3 length is 15 residues. The germline gives CDR1 KGHSH, CDR2 LQKENI. V trimming: 4 bases; J trimming: 6 bases; junction bases outside the gene matches: 9. The CDR3 loop is CASSHKGTGATEQYF. The CDR3 nucleotides are TGTGCCAGCTCACATAAAGGGACAGGGGCCACCGAGCAGTACTTC.

The chain combines TRBV7-9 with TRBJ1-4; 10 positions match TRBD1. The CDR3 length is 14 residues. V dropped 5 bases and J dropped 4; count of bases not matched to a gene: 1. The germline V gene has CDR1 SEHNR and CDR2 FQNEAQ (reference sequence). CDR3 nucleotide sequence: TGTGCCAGCAGCCGGACAGGGGGTAATGAAAAACTGTTTTTT. This gives the protein CASSRTGGNEKLFF. The whole variable domain, remainder taken from reference TRBV7-9 and TRBJ1-4, is DTGVSQNPRHKITKRGQNVTFRCDPISEHNRLYWYRQTLGQGPEFLTYFQNEAQLEKSRLLSDRFSAERPKGSFSTLEIQRTEQGDSAMYLCASSRTGGNEKLFFGSGTQLSVL.

This clone was seen a single time. The chain employs TRBV29-1 and TRBJ2-1; 10 bases line up with TRBD2. The V and J ends lost 7 bases and 2 bases, in that order; junction bases with no gene match: 8. Looked up from germline, CDR1 is SQVTM and CDR2 is ANQGSEA. This CDR3 is 15 amino acids long. The CDR3 coding sequence is TGCAGCGCCGAGAGACTAGCGGGCCCCTACAATGAGCAGTTCTTC. It yields the protein CSAERLAGPYNEQFF.

The gene calls are TRBV25-1 and TRBJ1-2; D uncertain. With 0 bases removed from V and 7 bases from J, the gap between germline ends came to 9 bases. Germline-derived CDR1 and CDR2 are MGHDK and SYGVNS. The CDR3 consists of 13 residues. CDR3 region: CASSEYRRAGYTF. As DNA, the CDR3 is TGTGCCAGCAGTGAATACCGCCGCGCTGGCTACACCTTC.

This clone was seen more than once but under ten times. The chain couples TRBV6-5 to TRBJ1-1; possibly TRBD1 for D (5 bases). V lost 9 bases to trimming and J lost 1 base, with 15 bases between them. The CDR3 contains 14 residues. CDR1 and CDR2 (germline): MNHEY, SVGAGI. The CDR3 is CASRTQSKNTEAFF. The CDR3 region has the DNA TGTGCCAGTCGGACACAGAGTAAGAACACTGAAGCTTTCTTT.

The genes are TRBV19 and TRBJ2-5; 8 positions agree with TRBD1. The DNA end lines up better with TRBJ2-7; the J call may be wrong. The CDR3 has 15 amino acids. The germline V gene encodes CDR1 LNHDA and CDR2 SQIVND (reference sequence). In nucleotides, the CDR3 is TGTGCCAGTAGTATAGCCGCGACAGGGGACTACGAGCAGTACTTC. Translation: CASSIAATGDYEQYF.

The V gene is TRBV21-1, the J gene TRBJ2-7; TRBD2 was called by the table and not checked on the DNA. TRBV21-1 is noted as a pseudogene. This CDR3 comprises 15 residues. This CDR3 reads CASSSVGTSPYEQYF. The CDR3 nucleotides are TGTGCCAGCAGCAGCGTCGGGACTTCTCCCTACGAGCAGTACTTC.

The chain is built from TRBV5-4 and TRBJ2-1; the D gene is possibly TRBD1 (6 bases). The CDR3 consists of 18 residues. The V gene lost 7 bases and the J gene lost 6 bases, with 29 bases spanning the gap. CDR1 is SGHNT and CDR2 is YYREEE in the germline V gene (reference sequence). CDR3 nucleotides: TGTGCCAGCGCAGCAGGGGTCCCTCAGACGTCAATAGGCAATGAGCAGTTCTTC. It yields the protein CASAAGVPQTSIGNEQFF.

The chain combines TRBV7-9 with TRBJ2-1; the match to TRBD2 covers 9 bases. CDR1 is SEHNR and CDR2 is FQNEAQ in the germline V gene (reference sequence). J gave up 3 bases and V 6 bases, and 3 bases lay outside the gene matches. CDR3 length: 14 amino acids. Here the CDR3 DNA reads TGTGCCAGCAGTTCTAGCGGGGTCTACAATGAGCAGTTCTTC. Protein: CASSSSGVYNEQFF.

This clone came up once. CDR3 nucleotide sequence: TGTGCCAGTAGTTCTCTGGGCCGCGTGGTCGGAGAGACCCAGTACTTC. Amino acid sequence: CASSSLGRVVGETQYF. J is TRBJ2-5 and V is TRBV19, with no clear D. CDR1 and CDR2 (germline): LNHDA, SQIVND (reference sequence). With 5 bases removed from V and 4 bases from J, the gap between germline ends came to 20 bases. The CDR3 has 16 amino acids.

The chain uses TRBV7-8 and TRBJ2-7; D gene unclear. The CDR3 extends over 11 amino acids. V lost 5 bases to trimming and J lost 9 bases, with 11 bases between them. The germline V gene encodes CDR1 SGHVS and CDR2 FQNEAQ. The CDR3 DNA reads as TGTGCCAGCAGCGATCAACGCGGGCAGTACTTC. It codes for CASSDQRGQYF.

In DNA, the CDR3 is TGTGCCACCCGGGACTCAAGCTCCGAGCAGTACTTC. It specifies CATRDSSSEQYF. The V gene is TRBV10-3, the J gene TRBJ2-7; tentative D call: TRBD2 (6 bases). This CDR3 has 12 residues. Germline CDR1 is ENHRY and CDR2 is SYGVKD. V lost 10 bases and J lost 6, with 16 bases in between.

The V call is TRBV29-1, the J call TRBJ2-5; 14 positions match TRBD2. The assigned J gene may be wrong: the sequence end matches TRBJ2-7 better. There are 16 residues in the CDR3. Per germline, CDR1 SQVTM and CDR2 ANQGSEA. CDR3 DNA sequence: TGCAGCGTTTCGGGACTAGCGGGAGAGACTCACTACGAGCAGTACTTC. Translated, it gives CSVSGLAGETHYEQYF.

This clone was found a few times. The chain recombines TRBV10-3 with TRBJ2-7; 10 nucleotides line up with TRBD2. V shed 9 bases and J 0 bases; nucleotides not matched to a gene: 2. The CDR3 covers 13 residues. CDR1 and CDR2 from the germline V gene are ENHRY and SYGVKD. The CDR3 bases are TGTGCCATTCGACTAGCGGGCTCCTACGAGCAGTACTTC. Residues: CAIRLAGSYEQYF.

J is TRBJ2-2 and V is TRBV19; D is undetermined. V lost 0 bases and J 1 base, leaving 9 bases between the germline ends. CDR1 is LNHDA and CDR2 is SQIVND in the germline V gene (reference sequence). This CDR3 is built from 16 residues. The CDR3 DNA follows: TGTGCCAGTAGTATAGACCCAGCGTTGAACACCGGGGAGCTGTTTTTT. It encodes CASSIDPALNTGELFF.

This clone was seen a handful of times. This chain connects TRBV2 to TRBJ2-2, with D perhaps matching TRBD1 (6 bases). Germline assignment: CDR1 SNHLY and CDR2 FYNNEI. The CDR3 totals 13 residues. Trimming left V 6 bases short and J 5 bases short, with 10 bases between. The CDR3 nucleotides are TGTGCCAGCAGCCTTCAGGGGACCGGGGAGCTGTTTTTT. Its protein is CASSLQGTGELFF.

J is TRBJ2-3 and V is TRBV27; 9 bases match TRBD2. Germline V gene sequence: CDR1 MNHEY, CDR2 SMNVEV (reference sequence). V shed 3 bases and J 5 bases; nucleotides not matched to a gene: 6. The CDR3 loop spans 15 amino acids. As DNA, the CDR3 is TGTGCCAGCAGTTTTTTGGGACTAGCACAAGATACGCAGTATTTT. This gives the protein CASSFLGLAQDTQYF.